Listed here are 14 T cell receptor beta chains from one sample, sequenced in a study of cytomegalovirus exposure and HLA in healthy donors. In the PCR, 60 Vbeta and 13 Jbeta primers were used. Generated by immunoSEQ multiplex PCR, the TCRdb table keeps only in-frame clones and is missing some. The sample lists 65,000 to 100,000 clones; around 75% were seen once. The sample consisted of PBMCs. These receptors came from a woman in her forties in good health and CMV-seropositive.

This clone was picked up a small number of times. This chain links TRBV7-9 with TRBJ2-3, with 13 bases identical to TRBD2. With 6 bases clipped from V and 2 bases from J, the junction kept 5 bases outside the gene matches. CDR1 is SEHNR and CDR2 is FQNEAQ in the germline V gene (reference sequence). This CDR3 has 16 amino acids. The CDR3 spells CASSSTSGGLTDTQYF. The CDR3 DNA is TGTGCCAGCAGTTCGACTAGCGGGGGGCTCACAGATACGCAGTATTTT.

This sequence joins TRBV7-9 and TRBJ1-1; D remains ambiguous. This CDR3 is built from 13 residues. V was cut by 4 bases and J by 2 bases, with 8 bases left in between. Looked up from germline, CDR1 is SEHNR and CDR2 is FQNEAQ (reference sequence). CDR3 protein: CASSSGVNTEAFF. CDR3 DNA: TGTGCCAGCAGCTCTGGAGTTAACACTGAAGCTTTCTTT.

V gene TRBV4-3 combines with J gene TRBJ2-7, with TRBD1 matching 10 bases. The V gene end was trimmed by 4 bases and the J gene end by 3 bases; junction bases not matched to a gene: 9. Per the germline V gene, CDR1 is LGHNA and CDR2 is YSLEER. The CDR3 length is 16 residues. The CDR3 DNA sequence: TGCGCCAGCAGCCCCGACCAGACAGGGGGCTTCTACGAGCAGTACTTC. Protein: CASSPDQTGGFYEQYF.

CDR3 in DNA: TGTGCCTGGACCAGGGGAACCTACGAGCAGTACTTC. Translated, it gives CAWTRGTYEQYF. The chain uses TRBV30 and TRBJ2-5; TRBD1 might be the D (6 bases). The J call is in doubt because the DNA end fits TRBJ2-7 better. Germline V gene lookup returns CDR1 GTSNPN and CDR2 SVGIG (reference sequence). The CDR3 consists of 12 residues.

Turning to this clone: The junction departs from germline at one end; a sequencing error may be responsible. The rearrangement uses TRBV2 and TRBJ2-1; weak D call: TRBD2 (5 bases). Per the germline V gene, CDR1 is SNHLY and CDR2 is FYNNEI. The CDR3 contains 16 residues. In DNA form, the CDR3 reads TGTGCCAGCAGCGAAGCAGGCGGGTCGGGCCTCAATGAGCAGTTCTTC. Its protein product is CASSEAGGSGLNEQFF.

The sample holds a few counts of this clone. No conserved phenylalanine or tryptophan is present at the end of the CDR3, so a read error is the likely explanation. The limits of the CDR3 on the DNA are not certain, so only TCRdb's listed CDR3 is given. The chain has TRBV11-2 and TRBJ2-7; TRBD1 reflects the table's D call only, with no check against the DNA. Inclusive of both ends, the CDR3 amounts to 14 amino acids. Germline V lookup: CDR1 SGHAT, CDR2 FQNNGV. The chain's CDR3 is CASSLKLLDRGPVD.

The chain combines TRBV6-1 with TRBJ2-1; 7 bases map to TRBD2. The germline gives CDR1 MNHNS, CDR2 SASEGT. The CDR3 loop spans 15 amino acids. J gave up 8 bases and V 5 bases, and 12 bases lay outside the gene matches. CDR3 nucleotides: TGTGCCAGCAGTTTAAATGCCGGGACTATGGATGAGCAGTTCTTC. Residues: CASSLNAGTMDEQFF.

This chain joins TRBV7-9 and TRBJ2-5; TRBD1 matches 8 bases. The junction had 4 bases not matched to a gene; V was cut back by 7 bases and J by 3 bases. Looked up from germline, CDR1 is SEHNR and CDR2 is FQNEAQ (reference sequence). The CDR3 is 13 residues long. This CDR3 reads CASTPDREETQYF. The CDR3 nucleotides are TGTGCCAGCACCCCGGACAGGGAAGAGACCCAGTACTTC.

This chain joins TRBV28 and TRBJ1-1, with TRBD1 matching over 10 bases. The germline CDR1 and CDR2 sequences are MDHEN and SYDVKM. Trimming cost V 8 bases and J 1 base; bases outside gene matches: 10. The CDR3 covers 16 residues. The CDR3 here is CASHLPGQGTNTEAFF. In nucleotides, the CDR3 is TGTGCCAGCCACCTTCCGGGACAGGGGACGAACACTGAAGCTTTCTTT.

V gene TRBV10-1 combines with J gene TRBJ2-1, with D perhaps matching TRBD1 (5 bases). V was trimmed by 0 bases and J by 6 bases, leaving 9 bases between them. This CDR3 spans 14 amino acids. Germline V gene data show CDR1 as WNHNN and CDR2 as SYGVQD (reference sequence). The CDR3 bases are TGCGCCAGCAGTGAGTCCGGCAGGGTCAATGAGCAGTTCTTC. Residues: CASSESGRVNEQFF.

This chain uses TRBV6-6 with TRBJ1-2; D possibly corresponds to TRBD1 (5 bases). V was cut by 4 bases and J by 6 bases, with 12 bases left in between. This CDR3 is 13 amino acids long. CDR1 and CDR2 from the germline V gene are MNHNY and SVGAGI (reference sequence). The CDR3 DNA reads TGTGCCAGCAGTTTGGACACCACGAATGGCTACACCTTC. Translating it yields CASSLDTTNGYTF.

This chain uses TRBV11-1 with TRBJ2-7; possibly TRBD1 for D (5 bases). CDR1 and CDR2 (germline): SGHAT, FQDESV (reference sequence). Between the trimmed V and J ends, which lost 6 bases and 1 base, there was a span of 16 bases. CDR3 length: 15 residues. The CDR3 loop is CASSPDSPLSYEQYF. The DNA for the CDR3 is TGTGCCAGCAGTCCCGACAGCCCCCTTTCCTACGAGCAGTACTTC.

This clone showed up just a few times. The J gene is TRBJ1-2, the V gene TRBV5-1, with TRBD1 as a possible D gene (6 bases). The germline gives CDR1 SGHRS, CDR2 YFSETQ. V was cut by 0 bases and J by 4 bases, with 13 bases left in between. CDR3 length: 15 amino acids. CDR3 residues: CASSLEGHRAYGYTF. The DNA for the CDR3 is TGCGCCAGCAGCTTGGAGGGACACAGAGCCTATGGCTACACCTTC.

CDR3 sequence reads: CASSVGGGVKNTEAFF. CDR3 coding DNA: TGTGCCAGCAGCGTAGGGGGGGGTGTGAAGAACACTGAAGCTTTCTTT. The chain carries TRBV9 and TRBJ1-1; TRBD1 might be the D (5 bases). V dropped 0 bases and J dropped 1 base, with 13 bases sitting between them. The CDR3 is 16 residues long. The germline gives CDR1 SGDLS, CDR2 YYNGEE.